This T cell receptor beta chain is drawn from a study of beta chain features in type 1 diabetes. Sequenced material consisted of expressed TCRB transcripts (all of the isolated RNA was reverse transcribed). Assay: immunoSEQ multiplex PCR; the TCRdb copy retains only in-frame clones and omits some. This repertoire shows 300,000 to 450,000 clones, roughly a fifth found once; its top ten account for under 0.05%. The origin of this receptor is a woman under 30 in good health. The material sequenced was naive CD4+ T cells from blood.

In DNA, the CDR3 is TGTGCCAGCAGCGTACGGGGGGCGCGAATCTATGGCTACACCTTC. It codes for CASSVRGARIYGYTF. J is TRBJ1-2 and V is TRBV9; perhaps TRBD1 as D (6 bases). The CDR3 contains 15 residues. Germline loops: CDR1 SGDLS, CDR2 YYNGEE. Trimming cost V 1 base and J 4 bases, with 14 bases left between them. Supplemented by reference TRBV9 and TRBJ1-2, the full variable domain reads DSGVTQTPKHLITATGQRVTLRCSPRSGDLSVYWYQQSLDQGLQFLIQYYNGEERAKGNILERFSAQQFPDLHSELNLSSLELGDSALYFCASSVRGARIYGYTFGSGTRLTVV.